The present T cell receptor (beta chain) was sequenced within a study of Graves' ophthalmopathy and Graves' hyperthyroidism. Study-level results: Ophthalmopathy progression was predicted with 70.59% sensitivity and approximately 79% specificity. Sensitivity reached roughly 90% and specificity almost 83% for a 13-signature model separating ophthalmopathy from stable hyperthyroidism.

The sequenced template was RNA, covering the TCR beta CDR3 region. A first-round RT-PCR used HTBI primers, followed by a second-round multiplex PCR. One entry per CDR3 protein results from TCRdb running MiXCR on the multiplex PCR reads. The table shows some 210,000 distinct CDR3 sequences, with around 28% occurring only once. In regard to this clonotype: Its antigen is not identified.

Having ophthalmopathy, the donors showed moderate-to-severe activity, CAS ≥3 and NOSPECS ≥4, with disease lasting under 3 months. The diagnosis was founded upon clinical symptoms, serum thyroxine, TRAb, thyroid ultrasound and orbital computed tomography. Germline V gives CDR1 LNHDA, CDR2 SQIVND (reference sequence). Trimming took 6 bases from V and 7 from J; bases not matched to a gene: 7. The CDR3 runs 14 residues. The sequencing sample was made of peripheral blood. The clonotype comes from a man aged 50 or older with Graves' ophthalmopathy. The gene calls are TRBV19 and TRBJ2-2, with TRBD2 identical over 8 bases. The CDR3 sequence: CASRGGRNVGELFF. The CDR3 DNA reads TGTGCCAGTAGAGGCGGGAGGAACGTCGGGGAGCTGTTTTTT.